The present T cell receptor (beta chain) was sequenced within a study of T cells in Graves' hyperthyroidism and ophthalmopathy (dated by TCRdb to the late 2010s). For context, the study as a whole: Peripheral blood samples were taken at initial diagnosis, before any treatment was given. TCR V-J signatures able to tell the groups apart were searched for in a discovery cohort of 90 to 100 patients, of whom around 42 had Graves' ophthalmopathy and 55 to 65 had stable Graves' hyperthyroidism. Prospective prediction of ophthalmopathy was tested in an independent validation cohort consisting of 18 to 20 hyperthyroidism patients and some 16 patients who later progressed to ophthalmopathy. The 75 to 100 discovery patients were randomly split 7:3 into training and test sets. Thyroid tissue and blood T-cell repertoires from more than 5 Graves' hyperthyroidism patients were also compared in the study. Once sampling was done, hyperthyroidism patients were given methimazole at a starting dose of 30 mg daily, whereas ophthalmopathy patients were given high-dose intravenous methylprednisolone. TCR Vbeta CDR3 sequencing of 135 peripheral blood samples (roughly 41 ophthalmopathy, over 70 hyperthyroidism and around 17 progressor patients) is reported in the paper. Overall results and qualifications from the work: Sample size was not statistically predetermined, and investigators were not blinded to group allocation. During validation, the model predicted progression to ophthalmopathy a median of about 6.3 months ahead of onset, with around 70% sensitivity and 72.22% specificity. In cross-validation, a model built on a 13 V-J signature told ophthalmopathy apart from stable hyperthyroidism with approximately 90% sensitivity and about 81% specificity, and in testing the same model reached 80%/75%. Most expanded thyroid clonotypes (frequency above 0.001) were also detected in blood, a finding suggesting that blood repertoires may reflect thyroid immune responses.

The TCR beta CDR3 regions were amplified from the RNA transcripts. The TCR CDR3 was subjected to a first round of RT-PCR using the HTBI primer set and the Qiagen OneStep RT-PCR kit. Libraries were constructed in a second round of multiplex PCR, after which size selection and purification were carried out. Sequencing of the libraries was done on an Illumina HiSeq2000 using paired-end 100 bp reads. From the authors' description of their analysis: SOAPnuke was used to process the raw data, removing reads that contained adapters or uncalled bases, had a mean Phred below 15, or lacked an exact match to the constant primer or identifier. COPE v1.2.5 was used to merge high-quality paired reads, and clonotypes were defined as unique nucleotide sequences. Clonotypes were aligned to IMGT TRBV, TRBD and TRBJ reference segments using MiTCR v1.1. Only V-J combinations with frequency above 0.0001, covering about 99% of repertoires, were analysed. A TCS score was defined as the ratio of F50 (clonal expansion) to E x V (chaos), with BLOSUM62-based TCRdist applied between CDR3 peptides within each V-J. Welch's t-statistics and random forest reduced around 550 V-J features to roughly 13, which were used in a naive Bayes classifier (R e1071). TCRdb passed the public sequencing reads through fastp at Q25 and MiXCR, retaining productive beta sequences. For every CDR3 protein sequence, its rows merge into one entry that carries the most common genes and DNA. The V and J calls and clone size are TCRdb's, not the authors'. This sample gives a few hundred thousand distinct CDR3 sequences in total; 25% of them show up just once. Jointly, the top ten make up around 67% of the sample.

Stable Graves' hyperthyroidism was defined as the absence of progression to ophthalmopathy over 18 months of follow-up. Hyperthyroidism patients were newly diagnosed, had a disease duration of under 2 months, and were aged 18 to 65 years. The study excluded patients with uncontrolled infections, other autoimmune diseases, pregnancy or lactation. Diagnoses were based on clinical symptoms, serum thyroxine and TRAb, thyroid ultrasound and orbital computed tomography. PBMCs were isolated from around 10 ml of fresh peripheral blood by Ficoll-Paque density gradient centrifugation. Total RNA was extracted with Trizol reagent, and quality was checked on an Agilent 2100 Bioanalyzer. From its cysteine to its phenylalanine, the CDR3 spans 15 amino acids. Kept here is only the CDR3 DNA, which spans 45 bases and is read in frame from base 1. Trimming costs V 6 bases and J 5 bases, and their ends lie 16 bases apart. In the germline V gene, CDR1 corresponds to SGHNT and CDR2 to YENEEA.

Regarding this clonotype: Its antigen target is currently unknown. Base qualities are not at hand, and no much larger clone is one base apart.

This TCR was recovered from a man in his forties or fifties with Graves' hyperthyroidism. The chain was built from TRBV11-3 and TRBJ2-2, with the D gene possibly TRBD1 or TRBD2, each one fitting 5 bases. The sequencing sample was made of blood. The nucleotides are TGTGCCAGCAGTCAACGGCGAGGGGCAACCGGGGAGCTGTTTTTT. Its translation reads: CASSQRRGATGELFF.